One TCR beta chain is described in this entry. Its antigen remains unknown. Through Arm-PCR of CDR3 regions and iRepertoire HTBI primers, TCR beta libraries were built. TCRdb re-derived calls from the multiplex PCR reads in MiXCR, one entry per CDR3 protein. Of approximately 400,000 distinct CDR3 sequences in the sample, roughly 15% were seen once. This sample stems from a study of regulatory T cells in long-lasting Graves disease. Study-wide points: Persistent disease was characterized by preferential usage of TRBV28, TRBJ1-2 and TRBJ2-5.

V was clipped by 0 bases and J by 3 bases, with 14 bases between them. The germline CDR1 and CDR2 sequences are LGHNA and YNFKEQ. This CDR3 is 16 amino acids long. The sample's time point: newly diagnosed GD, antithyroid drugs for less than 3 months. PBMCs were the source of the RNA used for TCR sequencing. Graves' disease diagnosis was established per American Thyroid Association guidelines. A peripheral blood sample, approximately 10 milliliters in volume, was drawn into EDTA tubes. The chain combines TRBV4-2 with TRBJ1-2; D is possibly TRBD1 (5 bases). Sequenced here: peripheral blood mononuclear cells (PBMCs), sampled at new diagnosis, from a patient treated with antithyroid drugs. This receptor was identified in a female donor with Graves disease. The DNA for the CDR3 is TGTGCCAGCAGCCAAGATCAGGGCAGGGAGGACTATGGCTACACCTTC. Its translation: CASSQDQGREDYGYTF.